These 4 T cell receptor beta chains came from one sample sequenced in a study of CD8+CD57+ T cells in acquired aplastic anemia. Researchers used genomic DNA as the template to profile TCR beta VDJ and CDR3. Each CDR3 protein gets one entry after TCRdb re-called the reads with MiXCR. Here the sample spans approximately 200,000 distinct CDR3 sequences, roughly half being singletons. Sample: sorted CD4+, CD8+, or CD8+CD57+ T cells (not recorded which) from PBMCs. These receptors all come from a human donor in good health, serving as a control.

The chain links TRBV10-2 to TRBJ2-2, with a weak D call TRBD1 (6 bases). With 5 bases removed from V and 3 bases from J, the gap between germline ends came to 13 bases. Germline V gene lookup returns CDR1 WSHSY and CDR2 SAAADI. The CDR3 contains 15 residues. CDR3 sequence reads: CASSNTGSYTGELFF. The CDR3 nucleotides read TGCGCCAGCAGTAATACAGGGAGTTACACCGGGGAGCTGTTTTTT.

V usage is TRBV12-3 or TRBV12-4 and J usage is TRBJ1-2; 8 bases are shared with TRBD1. The CDR3 length is 12 residues. V dropped 5 bases and J dropped 11; count of bases not matched to a gene: 7. The CDR3 nucleotides are TGTGCCAGCAGTGTAGGACAGGGCGAGTACACCTTC. Translating gives CASSVGQGEYTF.

V usage is TRBV20-1 and J usage is TRBJ2-3; 10 positions agree with TRBD1. The CDR3 loop spans 17 amino acids. The V segment lost 3 bases and the J segment 1 base; nucleotides outside the gene matches: 10. Germline V gene data show CDR1 as DFQATT and CDR2 as SNEGSKA (reference sequence). For the CDR3, the DNA is TGCAGTGCTAGCTTTCCGACAGGACAGGGGGGCACAGATACGCAGTATTTT. Its protein is CSASFPTGQGGTDTQYF.

V and J are TRBV6-1 and TRBJ2-7; D may be TRBD1 (6 bases). From germline, CDR1 is MNHNS and CDR2 SASEGT. V was pared by 0 bases and J by 2 bases, with 23 bases between. CDR3 length: 19 residues. CDR3: CASSEARAFRTDRAYEQYF. Written as DNA, the CDR3 is TGTGCCAGCAGTGAAGCGAGGGCCTTTAGGACGGACAGAGCCTACGAGCAGTACTTC.